The source of this TCR beta chain is a study of beta chain features in type 1 diabetes. Study results and limitations: High TCR expression in some cells could lead to their over-representation in cDNA sequencing. In all four CD4+ subsets, TCRB CDR3 length was significantly, moderately reduced in type 1 diabetes.

Since all of the isolated RNA was reverse transcribed, expressed TCRB transcripts were what got sequenced. The method was immunoSEQ multiplex PCR; TCRdb's version includes in-frame clones alone and lacks a portion of them. Among 450,000 to 550,000 clones listed, approximately 31% were seen once. Note on this clone: The antigen is undetermined.

This CDR3 has 18 amino acids. Looked up from germline, CDR1 is MDHEN and CDR2 is SYDVKM. The trim removed 1 base at V and 0 bases at J, leaving 8 bases unmatched. The sequence derives from a man aged 18 to 30 in good health. The rearrangement joins TRBV28 to TRBJ2-3; 9 bases are a match to TRBD1. Sequenced material: naive CD4+ T cells from blood. The CDR3 region is CASSLFSPGTGSTDTQYF. CDR3 nucleotide sequence: TGTGCCAGCAGTTTATTCTCTCCCGGGACAGGGAGCACAGATACGCAGTATTTT.